These 3 T cell receptor beta chains share one sample of origin, sequenced in a study of blood T cell repertoires in COVID-19. Assay: immunoSEQ multiplex PCR; the TCRdb copy retains only in-frame clones and omits some. The sample shows fewer than 130,000 clones, 70% to 90% of them seen only once. Sequenced sample: peripheral blood. These receptors were collected from a human donor in a cohort sampled during active COVID-19.

The chain carries TRBV4-1 and TRBJ2-1; 10 bases are a match to TRBD2. V lost 1 base, J lost 1 base, and 4 bases stayed unmatched. The CDR3 extends over 17 amino acids. Germline V CDR1 and CDR2: MGHRA, YSYEKL. The CDR3 loop is CASSQVGTSASYNEQFF. CDR3 bases: TGCGCCAGCAGCCAAGTAGGGACTAGCGCGTCCTACAATGAGCAGTTCTTC.

CDR3 in DNA: TGTGCCAGCAGTTTGGCCGGAGATCTGGGACTGCGAGCCAACGTCCTGACTTTC. Its protein is CASSLAGDLGLRANVLTF. The chain is built from TRBV28 and TRBJ2-6; maybe TRBD2 (6 bases). Trimming pared 3 bases from V and 7 bases from J, leaving 22 bases between. Germline V CDR1 and CDR2: MDHEN, SYDVKM. The CDR3 sequence is 18 residues long. The full variable domain, with the rest looked up from reference TRBV28 and TRBJ2-6, is DVKVTQSSRYLVKRTGEKVFLECVQDMDHENMFWYRQDPGLGLRLIYFSYDVKMKEKGDIPEGYSVSREKKERFSLILESASTNQTSMYLCASSLAGDLGLRANVLTFGAGSRLTVL.

This chain joins TRBV24-1 and TRBJ2-4; the D gene is possibly TRBD2 (7 bases). Germline V gives CDR1 KGHDR, CDR2 SFDVKD. The CDR3 is 15 residues long. V lost 9 bases and J 0 bases, leaving 14 bases between the germline ends. CDR3 DNA: TGTGCCACCTCGGGGGGCAGCGAAGCCAAAAACATTCAGTACTTC. Protein: CATSGGSEAKNIQYF.